The rows below give T cell receptor beta chains drawn from one sample of a study of shared clonotypes between healthy human individuals. Data came from immunoSEQ multiplex PCR; TCRdb stores just in-frame clones and leaves some out. The sample contains 550,000 to 800,000 clones, around 74% of which appear only once. Sequenced input: memory CD4+ T cells sorted from blood. The receptors were gathered from a woman under 40 in good health. CDR3s include the opening cysteine and the closing phenylalanine or tryptophan. The D gene is left open where the match is weak. Not every row has a clone size; where given, it reads once, few, many or a size class.

>TRBV6-5|few|TRBJ1-2|.
TGTGCCAGCACTAGGGGACTGAACTATGGCTACACCTTC
CASTRGLNYGYTF
>TRBV19|.|TRBJ1-3|.
TGTGCCAGTGCGAACCGGGACGGAGGAAACACCATATATTTT
CASANRDGGNTIYF
>TRBV5-1|.|TRBJ2-1|.
TGCGCCAGCAGCCTATCAAGCGGGTCTTACAATGAGCAGTTCTTC
CASSLSSGSYNEQFF
>TRBV28|.|TRBJ1-1|.
TGTGCCAGCAGTGCCCGGGGAGCGGGTGGTGAAGCTTTCTTT
CASSARGAGGEAFF
>TRBV14|.|TRBJ2-6|.
TGTGCCAGCAGCCAAGCGCTAGCTGGGGCCAACGTCCTGACTTTC
CASSQALAGANVLTF
>TRBV15|.|TRBJ2-1|.
TGTGCCACCAGCAGAGAACCCCTCTTC
CATSREPLF
>TRBV28|.|TRBJ2-7|TRBD2
TGTGCCAGCAGTTTTGTCCTGGGACTAGCGGAGGGGAACTCCTACGAGCAGTACTTC
CASSFVLGLAEGNSYEQYF
>TRBV28|.|TRBJ1-4|.
TGTGCCAGCAGCTCCGGACAGATCAATGAAAAACTGTTTTTT
CASSSGQINEKLFF
>TRBV28|.|TRBJ1-2|TRBD1
TGTGCCAGCAGTTTTGGGACAGGCTACGTTGGCTACACCTTC
CASSFGTGYVGYTF
>TRBV6-1|.|TRBJ1-1|.
TGTGCCAGCAGTTTTGGGGTTACTGAAGCTTTCTTT
CASSFGVTEAFF
>TRBV5-4|.|TRBJ2-3|.
TGTGCCAGCAGCTTGGGAGACAGCACAGATACGCAGTATTTT
CASSLGDSTDTQYF
>TRBV5-1|.|TRBJ2-1|.
TGCGCCAGCAGCCCCAGCTACAATGAGCAGTTCTTC
CASSPSYNEQFF
>TRBV28|.|TRBJ2-4|.
TGTGCCAGCAGTTCCCCTTCACGGTCGAGCATAGCCCTAGCCAAAAACATTCAGTACTTC
CASSSPSRSSIALAKNIQYF
>TRBV28|.|TRBJ2-2|.
TGTGCCAGCAGACCTGCCCATCGCGCCGGGGAGCTGTTTTTT
CASRPAHRAGELFF
>TRBV6-5|.|TRBJ2-4|.
TGTGCCAGCAGTTCCCCCGGACAAATTCAGTACTTC
CASSSPGQIQYF
>TRBV15|.|TRBJ2-1|TRBD1
TGTGCCACCAGCAGCCTCCGGACAGGGGCCTGGGATGAGCAGTTCTTC
CATSSLRTGAWDEQFF
>TRBV28|.|TRBJ2-7|.
TGTGCCAGCAGCCTGACTTCCTACGAGCAGTACTTC
CASSLTSYEQYF
>TRBV7-9|once|TRBJ2-7|.
TGTGCCAGCAGCTGGGGACAAACCTACGAGCAGTACTTC
CASSWGQTYEQYF
>TRBV7-9|.|TRBJ2-7|.
TGTGCCAGCAGCCCCCGGGGCACCTACGAGCAGTACTTC
CASSPRGTYEQYF
>TRBV16|.|TRBJ2-3|.
TGTGCCAGCAGCCAATCGGCCTCCACAGATACGCAGTATTTT
CASSQSASTDTQYF
>TRBV7-2|few|TRBJ1-1|.
TGTGCCAGCAGCTTAGGAGGGTTTAACACTGAAGCTTTCTTT
CASSLGGFNTEAFF
>TRBV5-1|.|TRBJ2-5|.
TGCGCCAGCACAACCGGGTATGGCGGCCAAGAGACCCAGTACTTC
CASTTGYGGQETQYF
>TRBV5-1|.|TRBJ2-1|.
TGCGCCAGCAGCTTGGCCGGATCCTACAATGAGCAGTTCTTC
CASSLAGSYNEQFF
>TRBV7-6|.|TRBJ2-5|TRBD1
TGTGCCAGCAGCCCTAGGGACAGGGGGAGGGAGACCCAGTACTTC
CASSPRDRGRETQYF
>TRBV28|.|TRBJ2-6|.
TGTGCCAGCAGCCTATCAGGGACTGGGGCCAACGTCCTGACTTTC
CASSLSGTGANVLTF
>TRBV5-4|once|TRBJ2-5|.
TGTGCCAGCAGCTTGGAGGGCAGCCACCAAGAGACCCAGTACTTC
CASSLEGSHQETQYF
>TRBV28|once|TRBJ2-6|.
TGTGCCAGCAGTTTGGCAGGGGGGACTGGGGCCAACGTCCTGACTTTC
CASSLAGGTGANVLTF
>TRBV6-1|once|TRBJ2-7|.
TGTGCCAGCAGTGAAAGTCCATCCTACGAGCAGTACTTC
CASSESPSYEQYF
>TRBV6-5|few|TRBJ2-7|.
TGTGCCAGCAGTTACATGGCCGCTTCAAGCTCCTACGAGCAGTACTTC
CASSYMAASSSYEQYF
>TRBV4-1|.|TRBJ2-7|.
TGCGCCAGCAGCCACGGGACTGCTTACGAGCAGTACTTC
CASSHGTAYEQYF
>TRBV5-1|.|TRBJ2-6|.
TGCGCCAGCAGTGGGACGCTCTCTCTGGGGGCCAACGTCCTGACTTTC
CASSGTLSLGANVLTF
>TRBV27|few|TRBJ1-1|TRBD1
TGTGCCAGCAGCACCGGACAGGAGTACACTGAAGCTTTCTTT
CASSTGQEYTEAFF
>TRBV5-1|many|TRBJ2-5|.
TGCGCCAGCAGCTTTCCCCAAGAGACCCAGTACTTC
CASSFPQETQYF
>TRBV6-1|few|TRBJ2-3|TRBD1
TGTGCCAGCAGTGAAACCGGGACAGGGGGCCGGGATACGCAGTATTTT
CASSETGTGGRDTQYF
>TRBV5-7|.|TRBJ1-5|.
TGTGCCAGCAGCTTACACAGGGCCCGCAATCAGCCCCAGCATTTT
CASSLHRARNQPQHF
>TRBV7-8|.|TRBJ2-7|TRBD1
TGTGCCAGCAGCTTAGTTGTATTCCGGACAGGGGACCACGAGCAGTACTTC
CASSLVVFRTGDHEQYF
>TRBV6-1|.|TRBJ2-5|.
TGTGCCAGCAGTGAACTCCCCTCTGGGCGGGTCCAGTTACAGACCCAGTACTTC
CASSELPSGRVQLQTQYF
>TRBV6-5|.|TRBJ2-1|.
TGTGCCAGCAGGTACGGAGGCCAGATACACAATGAGCAGTTCTTC
CASRYGGQIHNEQFF
>TRBV7-2|.|TRBJ2-1|TRBD2
TGTGCCAGCAGCGGGACTAGCGGTCGCAATGAGCAGTTCTTC
CASSGTSGRNEQFF
>TRBV15|.|TRBJ1-4|.
TGTGCCACCAGCAGGGTCGTAAATGAAAAACTGTTTTTT
CATSRVVNEKLFF
>TRBV15|.|TRBJ2-7|TRBD1
TGTGCCACCAGCAGAGGTCGGGCGGACAGGCCCTACGAGCAGTACTTC
CATSRGRADRPYEQYF
>TRBV5-4|.|TRBJ2-1|.
TGTGCCAGCAGCATGGGGCTGGGGGCCGGGGGCAATGAGCAGTTCTTC
CASSMGLGAGGNEQFF
>TRBV10-3|.|TRBJ2-4|.
TGTGCCATCAGTGAGTCGAAAGCAGGTTCCAGCGCCAGTCAGTACTTC
CAISESKAGSSASQYF
>TRBV28|.|TRBJ1-2|TRBD1
TGTGCCAGCAGCCCGACAGGGGCCCTATCCATGCGGGGCTACACCTTC
CASSPTGALSMRGYTF
>TRBV28|.|TRBJ2-1|TRBD2
TGTGCCAGCAGCCAGTCGTTAGCGGGAGGGCCAGGAGAGCAGTTCTTC
CASSQSLAGGPGEQFF
>TRBV5-6|.|TRBJ2-7|TRBD1
TGTGCCAGCAGCACGGGACAGGGATGGGACGAGCAGTACTTC
CASSTGQGWDEQYF
>TRBV7-9|.|TRBJ2-3|.
TGTGCCAGCAGCCCAGGACAGATTAGCACAGATACGCAGTATTTT
CASSPGQISTDTQYF
>TRBV2|.|TRBJ2-1|TRBD2
TGTGCCAGCAGTGTCCAGCGGGAGCGGGGTGAGCAGTTCTTC
CASSVQRERGEQFF
>TRBV11-2|.|TRBJ2-3|.
TGTGCCAGCAGCTTAGGTTACTCTGGTACGCAGTATTTT
CASSLGYSGTQYF
>TRBV6-6|.|TRBJ1-4|.
TGTGCCAGCAGTTACGGGGTCGATGAAAAACTGTTTTTT
CASSYGVDEKLFF